This passage covers 27 T cell receptor beta chains from one sample sequenced in a study of blood T cell repertoires in COVID-19. The assay was immunoSEQ multiplex PCR, and TCRdb's table has in-frame clones only and misses some. The sample has around 250,000 clones, about 82% seen once. Specimen: peripheral blood. The receptors derive from a woman older than 75 with COVID-19, enrolled during active disease.

The chain couples TRBV27 to TRBJ1-1, with a possible D match to TRBD1 (5 bases). Germline V CDR1 and CDR2: MNHEY, SMNVEV (reference sequence). The V and J ends lost 4 bases and 1 base respectively, with 16 bases between them. The CDR3 sequence is 16 residues long. The CDR3 reads CASSSLDNRRNTEAFF. CDR3 coding DNA: TGTGCCAGCAGTTCGCTGGACAACCGAAGGAACACTGAAGCTTTCTTT.

The chain is built from TRBV14 and TRBJ1-1; no reliable D call. The germline V and J ends were trimmed by 0 bases and 4 bases, with 12 bases remaining between them. CDR3 length: 15 amino acids. Germline-derived CDR1 and CDR2 are SGHDN and FVKESK. DNA of the CDR3: TGTGCCAGCAGCCAAGATCTTGCAGGCCTCACTGAAGCTTTCTTT. It translates to CASSQDLAGLTEAFF.

This clone was counted between two and nine times. The J gene is TRBJ1-6, the V gene TRBV28; a weak D match, TRBD1 (5 bases). The CDR3 has 17 residues. Between the trimmed V and J ends, which lost 6 bases and 0 bases, there was a span of 15 bases. Looked up from germline, CDR1 is MDHEN and CDR2 is SYDVKM. The CDR3 coding sequence is TGTGCCAGCAGCTCCACCGCCGACAGCTCCTATAATTCACCCCTCCACTTT. Residues: CASSSTADSSYNSPLHF.

This sequence joins TRBV5-1 and TRBJ2-3; 7 bases map to TRBD2. Looked up from germline, CDR1 is SGHRS and CDR2 is YFSETQ. V lost 2 bases to trimming and J lost 1 base; unmatched junction nucleotides: 7. The CDR3 contains 16 residues. In DNA, the CDR3 is TGCGCCAGCAGCTTTACCCTTGCGGGGGGCACAGATACGCAGTATTTT. Its protein product is CASSFTLAGGTDTQYF. Drawing the rest from reference TRBV5-1 and TRBJ2-3, the complete variable domain is KAGVTQTPRYLIKTRGQQVTLSCSPISGHRSVSWYQQTPGQGLQFLFEYFSETQRNKGNFPGRFSGRQFSNSRSEMNVSTLELGDSALYLCASSFTLAGGTDTQYFGPGTRLTVL.

This clone was seen a few times. The V gene is TRBV3-1 (or the pseudogene TRBV3-2), the J gene TRBJ1-1, with 7 bases lining up with TRBD1. The V segment lost 5 bases and the J segment 7 bases; nucleotides outside the gene matches: 10. This CDR3 is built from 14 residues. Germline loops: CDR1 LGHDT, CDR2 YNNKEL (reference sequence). In nucleotides, the CDR3 is TGTGCCAGCAGCTCAGGAACAGGGGAAGGTGAAGCTTTCTTT. Translation: CASSSGTGEGEAFF.

The CDR3 is CASSLLTGQNEKLFF. Written as DNA, the CDR3 is TGCGCCAGCAGCCTGCTGACAGGGCAAAATGAAAAACTGTTTTTT. The chain combines TRBV5-1 with TRBJ1-4, with 7 bases aligning to TRBD1. This CDR3 has 15 amino acids. Germline V gene lookup returns CDR1 SGHRS and CDR2 YFSETQ. Trimming removed 4 bases from V and 5 bases from J; junction bases left unmatched: 8.

This sequence joins TRBV10-1 and TRBJ1-2, with 11 bases matching TRBD1. Germline V gene lookup returns CDR1 WNHNN and CDR2 SYGVQD (reference sequence). J lost 5 bases, V lost 6 bases, and 5 bases had no gene match. The CDR3 extends over 14 amino acids. CDR3 DNA: TGCGCCAGCAGCGCGGGACAGGGGGTATATGGCTACACCTTC. Protein product: CASSAGQGVYGYTF.

The chain combines TRBV4-3 with TRBJ1-5; 8 nucleotides agree with TRBD1. The germline V gene has CDR1 LGHNA and CDR2 YSLEER. V lost 1 base to trimming and J lost 7 bases; unmatched junction nucleotides: 6. The CDR3 runs 15 residues. The CDR3 sequence: CASSQGGQDNQPQHF. CDR3 nucleotides: TGCGCCAGCAGCCAAGGGGGACAGGATAACCAGCCCCAGCATTTT.

This clone came up once. V usage is TRBV2 and J usage is TRBJ2-1; D is ambiguous. Germline CDR1 SNHLY, CDR2 FYNNEI. V lost 7 bases to trimming and J lost 6 bases, with 19 bases between them. There are 15 residues in the CDR3. In DNA, the CDR3 is TGTGCCAGCACCCGCCTTAGTACCCCTCGCAATGAGCAGTTCTTC. Its protein product is CASTRLSTPRNEQFF.

The rearrangement links TRBV7-9 to TRBJ2-7; D perhaps matches TRBD1 (7 bases). V was shortened by 5 bases and J by 0 bases, with 17 bases between the two germline ends. The germline V gene encodes CDR1 SEHNR and CDR2 FQNEAQ (reference sequence). The CDR3 is made up of 16 amino acids. In nucleotides, the CDR3 is TGTGCCAGCAGCCCAGGGGGGACGGCGTACTCCTACGAGCAGTACTTC. Translated, it gives CASSPGGTAYSYEQYF.

The chain joins TRBV4-2 to TRBJ2-5; weak D call: TRBD2 (5 bases). With 0 bases removed from V and 2 bases from J, the gap between germline ends came to 13 bases. The CDR3 spans 16 residues. Germline V lookup: CDR1 LGHNA, CDR2 YNFKEQ. The CDR3 DNA follows: TGTGCCAGCAGCCAAGATCTGGGCGGAGGACAAGAGACCCAGTACTTC. It codes for CASSQDLGGGQETQYF.

The V call is TRBV6-5, the J call TRBJ1-1; the match to TRBD1 covers 7 bases. This CDR3 comprises 14 residues. Per germline, CDR1 MNHEY and CDR2 SVGAGI. Unmatched junction bases numbered 2, after V lost 2 bases and J lost 2 bases. For the CDR3, the DNA is TGTGCCAGCAGTTACGACAGGGTAAACACTGAAGCTTTCTTT. Translation gives CASSYDRVNTEAFF.

The V call is TRBV3-1 (or the pseudogene TRBV3-2), the J call TRBJ1-3; the D gene is possibly TRBD1 (5 bases). Per the germline V gene, CDR1 is LGHDT and CDR2 is YNNKEL (reference sequence). The CDR3 sequence is 14 residues long. V was clipped by 4 bases and J by 4 bases, with 11 bases between them. The CDR3 sequence is CASSLGGTGNTIYF. The DNA for the CDR3 is TGTGCCAGCAGCCTTGGGGGGACCGGAAACACCATATATTTT.

This chain connects TRBV10-1 to TRBJ2-2; 9 bases align to TRBD2. The V segment lost 6 bases and the J segment 4 bases; nucleotides outside the gene matches: 12. From germline, CDR1 is WNHNN and CDR2 SYGVQD (reference sequence). CDR3 length: 17 residues. The CDR3 region is CASSPYGGGERTGELFF. The CDR3 bases are TGCGCCAGCAGCCCGTATGGCGGGGGGGAACGCACCGGGGAGCTGTTTTTT.

CDR3 protein: CASGGTGFGSPLHF. The CDR3 DNA follows: TGTGCCAGCGGGGGAACAGGGTTCGGTTCACCCCTCCACTTT. The chain employs TRBV2 and TRBJ1-6, with D possibly TRBD1 on 6 matching bases. The germline gives CDR1 SNHLY, CDR2 FYNNEI. With 8 bases removed from V and 9 bases from J, the gap between germline ends came to 17 bases. This CDR3 has 14 amino acids.

This clone was seen more than once but under ten times. This chain joins TRBV12-3 or TRBV12-4 and TRBJ1-2; 7 bases align to TRBD1. The V gene end was trimmed by 6 bases and the J gene end by 4 bases; junction bases not matched to a gene: 5. The CDR3 has 13 amino acids. CDR3 DNA: TGTGCCAGCAGAACAGGGGTTACCTATGGCTACACCTTC. Residues: CASRTGVTYGYTF.

The J gene is TRBJ1-5, the V gene TRBV4-2; D is unclear. Trimming pared 2 bases from V and 4 bases from J, leaving 12 bases between. CDR3 size: 15 residues. Germline loops: CDR1 LGHNA, CDR2 YNFKEQ. The CDR3 nucleotides read TGTGCCAGCAGCCAATTTTCAGGAGGAAATCAGCCCCAGCATTTT. Residues: CASSQFSGGNQPQHF.

This chain uses TRBV2 with TRBJ2-3; D is perhaps TRBD2 (6 bases). V was clipped by 7 bases and J by 0 bases, with 11 bases between them. CDR1 and CDR2 from the germline V gene are SNHLY and FYNNEI. This CDR3 region has 14 residues. The CDR3 DNA follows: TGTGCCAGCAAGACCGGGACTAGCACAGATACGCAGTATTTT. Translated: CASKTGTSTDTQYF.

V and J are TRBV19 and TRBJ1-2; 7 bases align to TRBD1. Germline V gene sequence: CDR1 LNHDA, CDR2 SQIVND (reference sequence). The CDR3 totals 14 residues. V trimming: 7 bases; J trimming: 3 bases; junction bases outside the gene matches: 8. The CDR3 nucleotides are TGTGCCAGTAACCCACAGGGGCGCGACTATGGCTACACCTTC. It encodes CASNPQGRDYGYTF.

V gene TRBV9 combines with J gene TRBJ2-5; 7 bases are shared with TRBD2. Trimming cost V 4 bases and J 3 bases; bases outside gene matches: 12. Germline-derived CDR1 and CDR2 are SGDLS and YYNGEE. CDR3 length: 16 amino acids. The CDR3 protein is CASSLRGTPRKETQYF. The CDR3 DNA sequence: TGTGCCAGCAGCTTGCGGGGGACCCCGAGGAAAGAGACCCAGTACTTC.

This clone has a single count. The DNA for the CDR3 is TGTGCCAGCAGCTCTACAGGGTTGCAGGGGACCGGGGAGCTGTTTTTT. Its translation: CASSSTGLQGTGELFF. The chain carries TRBV11-2 and TRBJ2-2; a possible D gene is TRBD1 (6 bases). V was clipped by 4 bases and J by 5 bases, with 17 bases between them. This CDR3 is built from 16 residues. CDR1 SGHAT and CDR2 FQNNGV come from the germline V gene.

The chain recombines TRBV7-3 with TRBJ2-1; D is unresolved. V dropped 2 bases and J dropped 2 bases, with 10 bases sitting between them. Germline values: CDR1 SGHTA, CDR2 FQGTGA. The length of the CDR3 is 15 residues. CDR3 region: CASSLGATPYNEQFF. The CDR3 DNA follows: TGTGCCAGCAGCTTAGGTGCTACTCCCTACAATGAGCAGTTCTTC.

This clone was seen more than once but under ten times. This chain links TRBV5-4 with TRBJ1-6; D perhaps matches TRBD1 (6 bases). Per germline, CDR1 SGHNT and CDR2 YYREEE (reference sequence). This CDR3 contains 16 residues. V was cut by 2 bases and J by 4 bases, with 13 bases left in between. As DNA, the CDR3 is TGTGCCAGCAGCTTCGGGAGGGGGAGATATAATTCACCCCTCCACTTT. Translating gives CASSFGRGRYNSPLHF.

This clone was seen a few times. The chain joins TRBV10-1 to TRBJ1-2, with a weak D call TRBD1 (6 bases). V shed 5 bases and J shed 4 bases, with 11 bases lying between them. Germline CDR1 and CDR2: WNHNN and SYGVQD (reference sequence). The CDR3 contains 13 residues. CDR3 sequence (DNA): TGCGCCAGCAGTCAGCAGGGGAGCTATGGCTACACCTTC. This encodes CASSQQGSYGYTF.

The chain recombines TRBV27 with TRBJ1-6; possibly TRBD1 for D (6 bases). The V and J ends lost 6 bases and 2 bases respectively, with 11 bases between them. Germline CDR1 and CDR2: MNHEY and SMNVEV (reference sequence). CDR3 length: 15 amino acids. Written as DNA, the CDR3 is TGTGCCAGCAGACTAGGACAGACCTATAATTCACCCCTCCACTTT. Protein product: CASRLGQTYNSPLHF.

This sequence joins TRBV5-6 and TRBJ1-6, with D possibly matching TRBD1 (6 bases). Trimming left V 0 bases short and J 7 bases short, with 8 bases between. Germline V gene sequence: CDR1 SGHDT, CDR2 YYEEEE. This CDR3 comprises 14 residues. Written as DNA, the CDR3 is TGTGCCAGCAGCTTGGGCAGGGGAAATTCACCCCTCCACTTT. Residues: CASSLGRGNSPLHF.

As concerns this clone: The sample holds other DNA sequences that translate to the same CDR3. The rearrangement links TRBV11-1 to TRBJ1-1; D may be TRBD1 (6 bases). Germline assignment: CDR1 SGHAT and CDR2 FQDESV (reference sequence). Trimming took 1 base from V and 0 from J, leaving 6 bases between them. There are 14 residues in the CDR3. CDR3 sequence reads: CASSLGQVNTEAFF. The CDR3 bases are TGTGCCAGCAGCTTAGGACAGGTGAACACTGAAGCTTTCTTT. Combining the CDR3 with reference TRBV11-1 and TRBJ1-1 gives the whole variable domain EAEVAQSPRYKITEKSQAVAFWCDPISGHATLYWYRQILGQGPELLVQFQDESVVDDSQLPKDRFSAERLKGVDSTLKIQPAELGDSAMYLCASSLGQVNTEAFFGQGTRLTVV.